This T cell receptor (beta chain) was sequenced in a study of blood T cell repertoires in COVID-19. Study at large: T cells, B-cell-depleted T cells, or PBMCs supplied cDNA or gDNA.

Assay used: immunoSEQ multiplex PCR; TCRdb lists only in-frame clones, some missing. The sample yields 150,000 to 200,000 clones, less than 85% seen once. This CDR3 comprises 15 residues. V shed 6 bases, J shed 3 bases, and the junction held 8 bases outside the gene matches. Germline loops: CDR1 MNHEY, CDR2 SVGAGI. The V call is TRBV6-5, the J call TRBJ1-2, with TRBD1 matching 9 bases. Sequenced input: peripheral blood. This receptor was obtained from a woman aged 55-69 years with COVID-19, enrolled during active disease. The CDR3 reads CASRALDRGDYGYTF. DNA of the CDR3: TGTGCCAGCAGGGCCTTGGACAGGGGCGACTATGGCTACACCTTC.